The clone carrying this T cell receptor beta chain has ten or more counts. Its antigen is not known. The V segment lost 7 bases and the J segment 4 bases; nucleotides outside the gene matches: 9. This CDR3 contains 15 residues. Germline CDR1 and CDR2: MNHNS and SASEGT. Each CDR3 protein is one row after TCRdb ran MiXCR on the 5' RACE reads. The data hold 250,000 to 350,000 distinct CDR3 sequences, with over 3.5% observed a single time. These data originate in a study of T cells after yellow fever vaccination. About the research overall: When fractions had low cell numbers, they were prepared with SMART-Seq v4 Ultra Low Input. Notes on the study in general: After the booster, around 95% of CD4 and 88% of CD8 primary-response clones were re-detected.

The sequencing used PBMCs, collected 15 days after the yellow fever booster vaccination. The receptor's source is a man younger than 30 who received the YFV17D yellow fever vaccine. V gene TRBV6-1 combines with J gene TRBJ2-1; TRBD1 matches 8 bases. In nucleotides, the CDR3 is TGTGCCAGCATCTTAACAGGGGGATTGTACAATGAGCAGTTCTTC. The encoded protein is CASILTGGLYNEQFF.